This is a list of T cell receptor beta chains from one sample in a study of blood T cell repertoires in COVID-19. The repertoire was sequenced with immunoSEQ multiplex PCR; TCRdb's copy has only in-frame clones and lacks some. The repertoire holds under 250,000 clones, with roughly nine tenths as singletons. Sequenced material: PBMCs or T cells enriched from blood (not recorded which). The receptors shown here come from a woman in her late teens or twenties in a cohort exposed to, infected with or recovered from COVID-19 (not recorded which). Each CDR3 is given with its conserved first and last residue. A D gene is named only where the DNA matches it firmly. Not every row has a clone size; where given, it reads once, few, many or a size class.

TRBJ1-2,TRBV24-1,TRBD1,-,TGTGCCACCAGTGATCCCTACAGGGGCCACGTGGGCTACACCTTC,CATSDPYRGHVGYTF
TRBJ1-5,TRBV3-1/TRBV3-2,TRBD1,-,TGTGCCAGCAGCCCGGGACAGGGCTATCAGCCCCAGCATTTT,CASSPGQGYQPQHF
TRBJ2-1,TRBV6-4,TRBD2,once,TGTGCCAGCAGTCGAGGGGGGAGCGGGGGCTACAATGAGCAGTTCTTC,CASSRGGSGGYNEQFF
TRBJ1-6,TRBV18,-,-,TGTGCCAGCTCACCACCCCCACACAGCACCCTCCACTTT,CASSPPPHSTLHF
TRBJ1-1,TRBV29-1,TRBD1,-,TGCAGCGTAGAATCACAGGGGAGAGGCCCCGTTCCAGCTTTCTTT,CSVESQGRGPVPAFF
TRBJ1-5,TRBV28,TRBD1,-,TGTGCCAGCAGTCACCCTCCGACAGGGGTTAGCAATCAGCCCCAGCATTTT,CASSHPPTGVSNQPQHF
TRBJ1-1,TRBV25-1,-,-,TGTGCCAGCAGTTCCCTCGGGCAGGACATGAACACTGAAGCTTTCTTT,CASSSLGQDMNTEAFF
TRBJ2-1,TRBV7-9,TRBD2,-,TGTGCCAGCAGATCTACCACTAGCGGGAGGATCAATGAGCAGTTCTTC,CASRSTTSGRINEQFF
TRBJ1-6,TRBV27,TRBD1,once,TGTGCCAGCAGTTTGCAAACGACAGGGTTGTCACCCCTCCACTTT,CASSLQTTGLSPLHF
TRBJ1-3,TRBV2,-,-,TGTGCCAGCAGTGTCGGGTCTTCTGGAAACACCATATATTTT,CASSVGSSGNTIYF
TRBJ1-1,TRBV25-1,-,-,TGTGCCAGCAGTCGACTCACTGAAGCTTTCTTT,CASSRLTEAFF
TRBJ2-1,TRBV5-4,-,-,TGTGCCAGCAGCTTGGAAAGGGGTCTCAGTGGCGATGAGCAGTTCTTC,CASSLERGLSGDEQFF
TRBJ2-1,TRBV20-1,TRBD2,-,TGCAGTGCTAGACGGGGGGATGAGCAGTTCTTC,CSARRGDEQFF
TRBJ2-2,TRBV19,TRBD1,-,TGTGCCAGTACCGTACAGGGGAGAAGCGGGGAGCTGTTTTTT,CASTVQGRSGELFF